This T cell receptor beta chain was identified during a study of spatial heterogeneity in lung cancer. TCRdb itself ran the 5' RACE reads through MiXCR, one entry per CDR3 protein. The data contain some 15,000 distinct CDR3 sequences, 9.5% to 13% of them singletons. Germline assignment: CDR1 MDHEN and CDR2 SYDVKM. V lost 6 bases and J lost 0, with 12 bases in between. The CDR3 consists of 14 residues. This clonotype was found many times. The time point was: sample taken at primary tumor resection. Whole RNA came from tumor, nontumor lung or frozen PBMC and was sequenced without being sorted. The chain recombines TRBV28 with TRBJ2-7; no firm D call. This TCR derives from a male donor with early-stage non-small cell lung cancer. Sequenced here: PBMCs, sampled at surgery. The CDR3 DNA follows: TGTGCCAGCAGACCCCGGTCAAGCTCCTACGAGCAGTACTTC. It yields the protein CASRPRSSSYEQYF.